This TCR beta chain came from a study of preoperative IRX-2 immunotherapy in early breast cancer (dated by TCRdb to between 2018 and 2020). The CDR3 sequence holds 15 residues, the cysteine and phenylalanine included. Only the CDR3 DNA is retained, 45 bases long and in frame from the first base. V is reduced by 7 bases and J by 4 bases, leaving a spacing of 16 bases between them. The germline V gene (reference sequence) gives CDR1 as LNHDA and CDR2 as SQIVND. This clone occurred once. It has no known antigen specificity. No clone much larger than this one lies a single base away; base qualities are absent. This specimen's treatment or condition label, interpreted: preoperative locoregional IRX-2 cytokine immunotherapy. The samples were obtained from a phase Ib study in which preoperative, locoregional IRX-2 cytokine immunotherapy intended to prime immune responses was tested. Donors were patients with early-stage breast cancer who received IRX-2 before surgery.

Library construction relied on the immunoSEQ multiplex PCR assay. TCRdb provides this immuneACCESS table in a form limited to in-frame rearrangements. Some clones are lacking; in checked studies, under half of them reflect an unresolved V gene, and why the rest are absent is not known. This sample lists approximately 30,000 clones; roughly 90% were detected once. Approximately 1.5% of the sample belongs to the ten largest clones. In this chain, TRBV19 is recombined with TRBJ2-2, with the D assignment possibly TRBD1 or TRBD2, given 5 matching bases for each. The specimen was tumor tissue, collected after IRX-2 immunotherapy. This TCR was sampled from a human donor with breast cancer. The bases are TGTGCCAGTACTCAGACGGGGCGCGCCACCGGGGAGCTGTTTTTT. Its coded protein is CASTQTGRATGELFF. Supplemented by the reference TRBV19 and TRBJ2-2 proteins around the CDR3, the complete variable domain is DGGITQSPKYLFRKEGQNVTLSCEQNLNHDAMYWYRQDPGQGLRLIYYSQIVNDFQKGDIAEGYSVSREKKESFPLTVTSAQKNPTAFYLCASTQTGRATGELFFGEGSRLTVL.